This note documents a single TCR beta chain sequence. Its antigen remains unknown. The data derive from a study of T cell responses to AZD1222 COVID-19 vaccine. Sequencing was performed with immunoSEQ multiplex PCR; in TCRdb, only in-frame clones are kept and a portion is missing. This table has 70,000 to 95,000 clones, roughly 86% appearing once. Germline CDR1 LGHDT, CDR2 YNNKEL (reference sequence). The CDR3 is 13 amino acids. Trimming pared 3 bases from V and 8 bases from J, leaving 13 bases between. Overall study findings and caveats: Sampling that yielded the repertoires occurred only after the peak T cell response.

This rearrangement joins TRBV3-1 (or the pseudogene TRBV3-2) to TRBJ1-1, with a possible D match to TRBD1 (5 bases). Sample: peripheral blood, taken on day 0 of MenACWY control vaccination. This clonotype was sampled from an adult in good health. CDR3 nucleotide sequence: TGTGCCAGCAGCCATGGGGGTAACTTGGAAGCTTTCTTT. This codes for CASSHGGNLEAFF.